This T cell receptor (beta chain) was identified in a study of blood T cell repertoires in COVID-19. Across the whole study: The United States, Italy and Spain supplied acute and convalescent COVID-19 samples. Sample material is recorded as cDNA or gDNA derived from T cells, B-cell-depleted T cells, or PBMCs.

Authors' analysis steps: Reference gene primer amplification gave estimated nucleated cell counts. Clones were read by immunoSEQ multiplex PCR, and TCRdb kept only the in-frame ones, dropping some. V and J calls and clone size come straight from that table; D and trimming were deduced from the DNA. The sample holds 100,000 to 150,000 clones, approximately 83% seen once. The CDR3 has 18 amino acids. Germline trimming cut 4 bases from V and 1 base from J; bases unmatched to any gene: 15. CDR1 and CDR2 from the germline V gene are SGHRS and YFSETQ. The rearrangement joins TRBV5-1 to TRBJ2-3; 7 nucleotides match TRBD2. This clonotype originated in a man aged 55 to 69 with acute or convalescent COVID-19. Sample: peripheral blood. The CDR3 DNA reads TGCGCCAGCAGCCCGGGGAGGGAGGGGACTACCCGCACAGATACGCAGTATTTT. Its protein product is CASSPGREGTTRTDTQYF. The variable domain in full, with the rest retrieved from reference TRBV5-1 and TRBJ2-3, is KAGVTQTPRYLIKTRGQQVTLSCSPISGHRSVSWYQQTPGQGLQFLFEYFSETQRNKGNFPGRFSGRQFSNSRSEMNVSTLELGDSALYLCASSPGREGTTRTDTQYFGPGTRLTVL.